The rows below give T cell receptor beta chains drawn from one sample of a study of low-dose radiotherapy and immunotherapy resistance in tumors. TCRdb re-derived calls from the reads in MiXCR, one entry per CDR3 protein. The sample comprises approximately 100,000 distinct CDR3 sequences, roughly 20% of which are singletons, and approximately 4% rests with the top ten. Sequencing used PBMCs, obtained after low-dose radiotherapy plus immunotherapy. These receptors all come from a male donor with prostate cancer. CDR3s include the opening cysteine and the closing phenylalanine or tryptophan.

>TRBV20-1|TRBJ1-2
CSARAEGDGYGYTF
>TRBV4-2|TRBJ1-5
CASSQDLPRGSQHF
>TRBV19|TRBJ1-5
CASSIPGSVNQPQHF
>TRBV2|TRBJ1-5
CASSGSTYQPQHF
>TRBV5-1|TRBJ2-2
CASSLAPGSTGELFF
>TRBV12-3/TRBV12-4|TRBJ2-1
CASSPWTSGGRDEQFF
>TRBV6-5|TRBJ2-7
CASSPLPRLAYEQYF
>TRBV14|TRBJ1-1
CASSQGLSQAFF
>TRBV12-3/TRBV12-4|TRBJ2-7
CASSFFVGQTGDSYEQYF
>TRBV20-1|TRBJ2-5
CSARDGDRGEETQYF
>TRBV5-1|TRBJ2-3
CASSLETSGGSDTQYF
>TRBV5-1|TRBJ2-2
CASSLGAHTGELFF
>TRBV6-1|TRBJ2-7
CASFRDGSYEQYF
>TRBV6-2/TRBV6-3|TRBJ2-4
CASSHYDPGATGIQYF
>TRBV23-1|TRBJ1-2
CASSQKGPHGYTF
>TRBV20-1|TRBJ2-3
CSASGGLSTDTQYF
>TRBV11-2|TRBJ2-2
CASSSGRLAGAPGTGELFF
>TRBV3-1|TRBJ2-2
CASSPPGGTGELFF
>TRBV19|TRBJ1-1
CASKGGSTLNTEAFF
>TRBV4-1|TRBJ2-1
CASSQAGAGGNEQFF
>TRBV25-1|TRBJ2-7
CASSRDVDYEQYF
>TRBV20-1|TRBJ1-5
CSARGGTAEPQHF
>TRBV7-9|TRBJ2-5
CASSLAGPQETQYF
>TRBV19|TRBJ2-3
CASAGGSTDTQYF
>TRBV6-8|TRBJ2-4
CASNAGRGANIQYF
>TRBV20-1|TRBJ1-5
CSAPDGNQPQHF